The 26 T cell receptor beta chains reported below all come from one sample, sequenced in a study of shared clonotypes between healthy human individuals. The assay was immunoSEQ multiplex PCR, and TCRdb's table has in-frame clones only and misses some. This sample has some 2,000,000 clones; about 95% occur once, and the top ten carry 0.1% to 0.15%. The specimen sequenced was naive CD4+ T cells sorted from blood. Specified subset: CD45RA+ positively selected. These TCRs come from a man between 18 and 35 years old in good health.

J is TRBJ2-5 and V is TRBV10-1; D perhaps matches TRBD2 (6 bases). V shed 4 bases and J shed 4 bases, with 22 bases lying between them. The CDR3 is 17 amino acids. Germline V gene data show CDR1 as WNHNN and CDR2 as SYGVQD (reference sequence). CDR3 nucleotide sequence: TGCGCCAGCAGTGGCGCCGGACTCGGGGGAAGTCGAGAGACCCAGTACTTC. Residues: CASSGAGLGGSRETQYF.

This sequence joins TRBV28 and TRBJ1-4, with D perhaps TRBD1 (5 bases). With 6 bases removed from V and 6 bases from J, the gap between germline ends came to 17 bases. Germline CDR1 and CDR2: MDHEN and SYDVKM. This CDR3 comprises 15 residues. The CDR3 DNA follows: TGTGCCAGCAGCCTCTCGGACACCTCCTATGAAAAACTGTTTTTT. This sequence encodes CASSLSDTSYEKLFF.

J is TRBJ2-7 and V is TRBV7-8; unclear D gene. Looked up from germline, CDR1 is SGHVS and CDR2 is FQNEAQ. The V end was cut by 1 base, the J end by 9 bases, with 13 bases between. This CDR3 contains 13 residues. CDR3 sequence: CASSLEGAPGQYF. In nucleotides, the CDR3 is TGTGCCAGCAGCTTAGAGGGCGCGCCGGGGCAGTACTTC.

This chain connects TRBV27 to TRBJ1-2, with 7 positions matching TRBD1. V lost 0 bases, J lost 2 bases, and 3 bases stayed unmatched. Germline CDR1 reads MNHEY; CDR2 reads SMNVEV (reference sequence). The CDR3 has 15 amino acids. The CDR3 sequence is CASSLSLQGNYGYTF. In nucleotides, the CDR3 is TGTGCCAGCAGTTTATCGCTACAGGGGAACTATGGCTACACCTTC.

This chain joins TRBV6-1 and TRBJ1-5; D uncertain. Looked up from germline, CDR1 is MNHNS and CDR2 is SASEGT. Trimming pared 3 bases from V and 0 bases from J, leaving 12 bases between. CDR3 length: 16 amino acids. CDR3 protein: CASSDVRFYSNQPQHF. The CDR3 bases are TGTGCCAGCAGTGATGTGCGGTTTTATAGCAATCAGCCCCAGCATTTT.

The genes are TRBV6-6 and TRBJ2-7; 7 bases line up with TRBD2. The CDR3 is 15 amino acids. V shed 4 bases, J shed 3 bases, and the junction held 9 bases outside the gene matches. CDR1 and CDR2 from the germline V gene are MNHNY and SVGAGI (reference sequence). CDR3 nucleotide sequence: TGTGCCAGCAGTTTTTCGGGGGGTGAGAACTACGAGCAGTACTTC. Protein product: CASSFSGGENYEQYF.

The chain couples TRBV6-1 to TRBJ2-1; tentative D call: TRBD2 (5 bases). Germline V lookup: CDR1 MNHNS, CDR2 SASEGT. Between the trimmed V and J ends, which lost 4 bases and 4 bases, there was a span of 11 bases. This CDR3 has 14 residues. In DNA, the CDR3 is TGTGCCAGCAGTGGCGCGGGTGGGTACAATGAGCAGTTCTTC. Translation gives CASSGAGGYNEQFF.

J is TRBJ2-7 and V is TRBV6-5; TRBD2 might be the D (5 bases). The germline V and J ends were trimmed by 0 bases and 6 bases, with 9 bases remaining between them. Germline CDR1 is MNHEY and CDR2 is SVGAGI. The CDR3 spans 13 residues. The DNA for the CDR3 is TGTGCCAGCAGTTACTCTCAGGAGGCCGAGCAGTACTTC. Its translation: CASSYSQEAEQYF.

A word on this clone: The same CDR3 arises from other DNA sequences in this sample as well. V is TRBV28 and J is TRBJ1-5, with TRBD1 matching over 10 bases. In germline, CDR1 is MDHEN, CDR2 SYDVKM. V shed 6 bases and J 0 bases; nucleotides not matched to a gene: 2. The CDR3 sequence is 15 residues long. CDR3 region: CASRGTGVSNQPQHF. The CDR3 bases are TGTGCCAGCAGGGGGACAGGGGTTAGCAATCAGCCCCAGCATTTT.

The chain has TRBV6-6 and TRBJ2-5; D is uncertain. V lost 6 bases and J 4 bases, leaving 15 bases between the germline ends. The germline V gene encodes CDR1 MNHNY and CDR2 SVGAGI (reference sequence). The length of the CDR3 is 14 residues. CDR3 in DNA: TGTGCCAGCAGCCAACCGGGTCTACCAGAGACCCAGTACTTC. Residues: CASSQPGLPETQYF.

In this sample, this clone turned up once. The chain recombines TRBV19 with TRBJ2-7; D unclear. V was clipped by 3 bases and J by 5 bases, with 11 bases between them. CDR1 and CDR2 (germline): LNHDA, SQIVND (reference sequence). This CDR3 contains 13 residues. The DNA for the CDR3 is TGTGCCAGTAGTATCGACCCCCGCAACGAGCAGTACTTC. Its protein product is CASSIDPRNEQYF. Complete variable domain (other parts from reference TRBV19 and TRBJ2-7): DGGITQSPKYLFRKEGQNVTLSCEQNLNHDAMYWYRQDPGQGLRLIYYSQIVNDFQKGDIAEGYSVSREKKESFPLTVTSAQKNPTAFYLCASSIDPRNEQYFGPGTRLTVT.

V gene TRBV14 combines with J gene TRBJ2-7; D is unclear. V was clipped by 2 bases and J by 9 bases, with 17 bases between them. From germline, CDR1 is SGHDN and CDR2 FVKESK. The CDR3 is made up of 14 amino acids. CDR3 DNA sequence: TGTGCCAGCAGCCAATACGACCGGCCGGTTGGGCAGTACTTC. This sequence encodes CASSQYDRPVGQYF.

About this clone: This same CDR3 is encoded by further DNA sequences in the sample. The J gene is TRBJ2-7, the V gene TRBV28; TRBD2 might be the D (5 bases). The germline V gene has CDR1 MDHEN and CDR2 SYDVKM. Trimming took 4 bases from V and 1 from J, leaving 8 bases between them. This CDR3 has 13 residues. The DNA of the CDR3 is TGTGCCAGCAGTTCCCCGGGGTCCTACGAGCAGTACTTC. Its protein product is CASSSPGSYEQYF.

The genes are TRBV6-5 and TRBJ1-2; D gene uncertain. CDR3 length: 13 amino acids. CDR1 MNHEY and CDR2 SVGAGI come from the germline V gene. V was trimmed by 10 bases and J by 0 bases, leaving 12 bases between them. For the CDR3, the DNA is TGTGCCATCTGGCGTGGGCCTAACTATGGCTACACCTTC. It yields the protein CAIWRGPNYGYTF.

This rearrangement joins TRBV5-1 to TRBJ2-5, with a weak D call TRBD2 (5 bases). Germline V gene data show CDR1 as SGHRS and CDR2 as YFSETQ. There are 15 residues in the CDR3. The V and J ends lost 0 bases and 5 bases respectively, with 14 bases between them. In DNA form, the CDR3 reads TGCGCCAGCAGCTTGGTCTCGGGATCGAGGGAGACCCAGTACTTC. Its translation: CASSLVSGSRETQYF. Together with reference TRBV5-1 and TRBJ2-5, the CDR3 gives the full variable domain: KAGVTQTPRYLIKTRGQQVTLSCSPISGHRSVSWYQQTPGQGLQFLFEYFSETQRNKGNFPGRFSGRQFSNSRSEMNVSTLELGDSALYLCASSLVSGSRETQYFGPGTRLLVL.

The chain couples TRBV5-6 to TRBJ2-7; D perhaps matches TRBD2 (5 bases). This CDR3 comprises 16 residues. V dropped 0 bases and J dropped 0 bases, with 13 bases sitting between them. Germline CDR1 is SGHDT and CDR2 is YYEEEE. CDR3 loop: CASSLVGGFSSYEQYF. The DNA for the CDR3 is TGTGCCAGCAGCTTGGTTGGCGGGTTCAGCTCCTACGAGCAGTACTTC. Based on the CDR3 plus reference TRBV5-6 and TRBJ2-7, the full variable domain is DAGVTQSPTHLIKTRGQQVTLRCSPKSGHDTVSWYQQALGQGPQFIFQYYEEEERQRGNFPDRFSGHQFPNYSSELNVNALLLGDSALYLCASSLVGGFSSYEQYFGPGTRLTVT.

J is TRBJ2-1 and V is TRBV2; weak D call: TRBD1 (6 bases). Trimming removed 7 bases at V and 6 bases at J, with 10 bases between. There are 12 residues in the CDR3. Germline CDR1 is SNHLY and CDR2 is FYNNEI. The CDR3 coding sequence is TGTGCCAGCAAAACAGGGTCCAATGAGCAGTTCTTC. Protein sequence: CASKTGSNEQFF.

The chain carries TRBV10-3 and TRBJ2-7, with 10 bases that match TRBD1. V shed 0 bases, J shed 11 bases, and the junction held 7 bases outside the gene matches. The CDR3 is 14 residues long. Looked up from germline, CDR1 is ENHRY and CDR2 is SYGVKD. CDR3 DNA sequence: TGTGCCATCAGTGAGTCGACAGGGGGCACCAGGAAGTACTTC. The encoded protein is CAISESTGGTRKYF.

V and J are TRBV6-1 and TRBJ2-2; TRBD1 agrees at 7 bases. V shed 4 bases and J 6 bases; nucleotides not matched to a gene: 8. CDR1 MNHNS and CDR2 SASEGT come from the germline V gene. This CDR3 has 15 residues. CDR3 sequence: CASSVNRGMAGELFF. Written as DNA, the CDR3 is TGTGCCAGCAGTGTCAACAGGGGAATGGCCGGGGAGCTGTTTTTT.

The V gene is TRBV11-2, the J gene TRBJ2-5, with D unclear. With 6 bases removed from V and 4 bases from J, the gap between germline ends came to 12 bases. CDR1 and CDR2 from the germline V gene are SGHAT and FQNNGV. The CDR3 is made up of 13 amino acids. The CDR3 protein is CASSWSPGETQYF. CDR3 bases: TGTGCCAGCAGTTGGTCCCCGGGAGAGACCCAGTACTTC.

The chain links TRBV11-2 to TRBJ2-7; D gene uncertain. CDR1 is SGHAT, CDR2 FQNNGV, per germline. The CDR3 has 13 residues. Trimming pared 7 bases from V and 3 bases from J, leaving 13 bases between. The CDR3 coding sequence is TGTGCCAGCAACAAGGGTTGGGGCTACGAGCAGTACTTC. It codes for CASNKGWGYEQYF.

To note about this clone: Other DNA sequences in the sample encode the same CDR3. J is TRBJ2-2 and V is TRBV9; D uncertain. Germline CDR1 reads SGDLS; CDR2 reads YYNGEE. The germline V and J ends were trimmed by 1 base and 0 bases, with 4 bases remaining between them. This CDR3 has 14 amino acids. The DNA for the CDR3 is TGTGCCAGCAGCGTATCAGCGAACACCGGGGAGCTGTTTTTT. It codes for CASSVSANTGELFF.

This clone came up once. The limits of the CDR3 on the DNA are not certain, so only TCRdb's listed CDR3 is given. The chain employs TRBV11-2 and TRBJ2-2; the table's D gene call, TRBD2, was not cross checked with the DNA. The CDR3 is 17 residues long, counting both termini. Per germline, CDR1 SGHAT and CDR2 FQNNGV. The CDR3 sequence is CASSLVYTSAGAGELFF.

The gene calls are TRBV5-1 and TRBJ1-6; perhaps TRBD1 as D (6 bases). The CDR3 consists of 16 residues. Trimming took 4 bases from V and 7 from J, leaving 18 bases between them. The germline V gene has CDR1 SGHRS and CDR2 YFSETQ. This chain's CDR3 is CASSPRGVQGNSPLHF. As DNA, the CDR3 is TGCGCCAGCAGCCCGAGGGGGGTGCAGGGGAATTCACCCCTCCACTTT.

The chain joins TRBV6-6 to TRBJ2-3, with TRBD2 matching over 7 bases. Germline V gene data show CDR1 as MNHNY and CDR2 as SVGAGI (reference sequence). The length of the CDR3 is 15 residues. Trimming took 0 bases from V and 1 from J; bases not matched to a gene: 1. The CDR3 nucleotides read TGTGCCAGCAGTTACTCTGCGGGAGGCACAGATACGCAGTATTTT. Its protein product is CASSYSAGGTDTQYF.

This rearrangement joins TRBV6-1 to TRBJ2-7; 7 bases fit TRBD2. CDR1 MNHNS and CDR2 SASEGT come from the germline V gene. The CDR3 totals 16 residues. Losses at the gene ends were 1 base for V and 0 bases for J; bases not matched to a gene: 6. The CDR3 DNA reads TGTGCCAGCAGTGAAGAGGGGACGGGGGGCTCCTACGAGCAGTACTTC. It yields the protein CASSEEGTGGSYEQYF.